The clone carrying this T cell receptor beta chain was recorded at least ten times. Its antigen is undetermined. Indicated time point: newly diagnosed GD, antithyroid drugs for less than 3 months. The TCR library used RNA extracted from PBMCs. Construction of the TCR beta libraries employed iRepertoire HTBI primers in conjunction with Arm-PCR of CDR3 regions. Via MiXCR, TCRdb re-called the multiplex PCR reads, giving one row per CDR3 protein. The table has 350,000 to 450,000 distinct CDR3 sequences, approximately 16% seen once; the top ten hold over 7%. This record belongs to a study of regulatory T cells in long-lasting Graves disease. General study results and limits: With persistent disease, TRBV28, TRBJ1-2 and TRBJ2-5 were the favored segments. The analysis examined peripheral blood only and excluded thyroid tissue.

The CDR3 is 13 amino acids. Per the germline V gene, CDR1 is LNHDA and CDR2 is SQIVND (reference sequence). Trimming stripped 5 bases from V and 2 bases from J, with 10 bases between. This same sample was also taken into another study, of T cells in Graves' hyperthyroidism and ophthalmopathy. That study reports: The blood repertoire included most of the expanded thyroid clonotypes above 0.001.

This chain uses TRBV19 with TRBJ2-7, with D possibly matching TRBD1 (6 bases). The sequence was obtained from a middle-aged woman with Graves disease. The sequencing here drew on peripheral blood mononuclear cells (PBMCs), taken at new diagnosis, from a patient treated with antithyroid drugs. The CDR3 DNA sequence: TGTGCCAGTAGTCGCCGGGACACCTACGAGCAGTACTTC. It yields the protein CASSRRDTYEQYF.